The rows below give T cell receptor beta chains drawn from one sample of a study of shared clonotypes between healthy human individuals. The assay was immunoSEQ multiplex PCR, and TCRdb's table has in-frame clones only and misses some. The table lists approximately 2,300,000 clones, 85% to 95% of them singletons. The sequencing sample was made of naive CD4+ T cells from PBMCs. All receptors come from a man younger than 30 in good health. Some clones in this sample may be carry-over from other donors' samples. Both conserved end residues are part of each CDR3. D genes are given only for firm matches. Clone size, where shown, is once, few, many, or a class for clones that have expanded.

d_call,j_call,v_call,clone_size,cdr3_aa,cdr3_nt
-,TRBJ1-1,TRBV5-4,-,CASSLAGNMNTEAFF,TGTGCCAGCAGCTTGGCCGGCAATATGAACACTGAAGCTTTCTTT
TRBD2,TRBJ2-1,TRBV11-2,once,CASSIDPGTSAINEQFF,TGTGCCAGCTCAATAGACCCCGGGACTAGCGCCATCAATGAGCAGTTCTTC
-,TRBJ1-2,TRBV10-2,-,CASSESHRELDGYTF,TGCGCCAGCAGTGAGAGTCACCGGGAACTTGATGGCTACACCTTC
-,TRBJ2-1,TRBV28,-,CASSSQSGLLLSGEQFF,TGTGCCAGCAGCTCCCAAAGCGGGTTACTTCTATCGGGTGAGCAGTTCTTC
-,TRBJ2-7,TRBV11-2,-,CASRELTEQYF,TGTGCCAGCAGAGAACTAACCGAGCAGTACTTC
-,TRBJ2-3,TRBV7-2,-,CASSLTRNTDTQYF,TGTGCCAGCAGCTTAACCAGGAACACAGATACGCAGTATTTT
-,TRBJ2-6,TRBV27,-,CATAQARGISGANVLTF,TGTGCCACCGCCCAAGCACGAGGGATCTCTGGGGCCAACGTCCTGACTTTC
-,TRBJ2-2,TRBV6-1,-,CASSGDRNTGELFF,TGTGCCAGCAGTGGCGACAGGAACACCGGGGAGCTGTTTTTT
-,TRBJ1-2,TRBV28,-,CASSSTGTNYGYTF,TGTGCCAGCAGTTCCACCGGGACTAACTATGGCTACACCTTC
TRBD2,TRBJ2-3,TRBV4-2,-,CASSQALAGGSDTQYF,TGTGCCAGCAGCCAAGCACTAGCGGGAGGGAGTGATACGCAGTATTTT
-,TRBJ1-1,TRBV30,-,CAWTPRLNTEAFF,TGTGCCTGGACCCCTCGTTTGAACACTGAAGCTTTCTTT
-,TRBJ1-1,TRBV19,-,CASRGRRAFF,TGTGCCAGTAGGGGGCGTCGCGCTTTCTTT
TRBD2,TRBJ2-4,TRBV28,-,CASSFTSGDRAKNIQYF,TGTGCCAGCAGTTTCACTAGCGGGGATAGAGCCAAAAACATTCAGTACTTC
-,TRBJ1-1,TRBV15,-,CATSSWGTEAFF,TGTGCCACCAGCAGCTGGGGGACTGAAGCTTTCTTT
-,TRBJ2-7,TRBV4-1,-,CASSQSWRGPASSYEQYF,TGCGCCAGCAGCCAATCTTGGAGGGGGCCCGCCTCGTCCTACGAGCAGTACTTC
-,TRBJ2-5,TRBV5-1,-,CASSPGTNRETQYF,TGCGCCAGCAGCCCGGGGACCAACCGGGAGACCCAGTACTTC
TRBD2,TRBJ2-1,TRBV25-1,-,CASSDGFSGGNNEQFF,TGTGCCAGCAGTGACGGGTTTAGCGGGGGAAACAATGAGCAGTTCTTC
TRBD2,TRBJ2-7,TRBV28,-,CASSLLLAGRASLYEQYF,TGTGCCAGCAGTTTACTACTAGCGGGGAGAGCTAGTCTCTACGAGCAGTACTTC
TRBD2,TRBJ2-4,TRBV25-1,-,CASQTSGRAKNIQYF,TGTGCCAGCCAAACTAGCGGGAGAGCCAAAAACATTCAGTACTTC
TRBD1,TRBJ1-1,TRBV10-3,few,CAISESWTGEGKAFF,TGTGCCATCAGTGAGTCGTGGACAGGGGAAGGTAAAGCTTTCTTT
TRBD1,TRBJ1-2,TRBV7-2,-,CASSFTGTGYGYTF,TGTGCCAGCAGCTTCACCGGGACAGGGTATGGCTACACCTTC
-,TRBJ2-7,TRBV5-1,-,CASSLRPEYEQYF,TGCGCCAGCAGCCTACGACCGGAATACGAGCAGTACTTC
TRBD1,TRBJ2-2,TRBV28,-,CASTYRGLSRELFF,TGTGCCAGCACTTACAGGGGGCTTTCCCGGGAGCTGTTTTTT
-,TRBJ1-5,TRBV18,-,CASSPGRADNQPQHF,TGTGCCAGCTCACCCGGACGGGCGGATAATCAGCCCCAGCATTTT
TRBD2,TRBJ2-3,TRBV5-1,-,CASSLGREGTDTQYF,TGCGCCAGCAGCTTGGGCCGGGAGGGCACAGATACGCAGTATTTT
-,TRBJ2-1,TRBV11-2,-,CASSLGEQFF,TGTGCCAGCAGCTTAGGTGAGCAGTTCTTC
-,TRBJ2-1,TRBV9,few,CASSVYPGSSYNEQFF,TGTGCCAGCAGCGTATACCCAGGGAGCTCCTACAATGAGCAGTTCTTC
TRBD1,TRBJ2-5,TRBV5-8,-,CASSLEQGKTQYF,TGTGCCAGCAGCTTGGAACAGGGGAAGACCCAGTACTTC
-,TRBJ1-5,TRBV19,-,CASSLRGRGPMGDQPQHF,TGTGCCAGTTCTTTACGGGGCAGGGGTCCCATGGGCGATCAGCCCCAGCATTTT
-,TRBJ1-5,TRBV19,-,CASSATGRGNQPQHF,TGTGCCAGTAGTGCCACCGGACGGGGCAATCAGCCCCAGCATTTT
TRBD1,TRBJ2-7,TRBV10-2,-,CASGGQVLLYEQYF,TGCGCCAGCGGCGGACAGGTACTATTATACGAGCAGTACTTC
TRBD1,TRBJ1-5,TRBV6-5,-,CASRGTANSNQPQHF,TGTGCCAGCAGGGGGACAGCGAATAGCAATCAGCCCCAGCATTTT
-,TRBJ2-5,TRBV7-2,-,CASRPFGGAPGETQYF,TGTGCCAGCAGGCCATTCGGGGGAGCCCCGGGGGAGACCCAGTACTTC
-,TRBJ2-7,TRBV28,-,CASRITGNYEQYF,TGTGCCAGCAGGATAACAGGGAACTACGAGCAGTACTTC
-,TRBJ2-1,TRBV19,-,CATGRDGYNEQFF,TGTGCCACTGGTAGGGACGGCTACAATGAGCAGTTCTTC